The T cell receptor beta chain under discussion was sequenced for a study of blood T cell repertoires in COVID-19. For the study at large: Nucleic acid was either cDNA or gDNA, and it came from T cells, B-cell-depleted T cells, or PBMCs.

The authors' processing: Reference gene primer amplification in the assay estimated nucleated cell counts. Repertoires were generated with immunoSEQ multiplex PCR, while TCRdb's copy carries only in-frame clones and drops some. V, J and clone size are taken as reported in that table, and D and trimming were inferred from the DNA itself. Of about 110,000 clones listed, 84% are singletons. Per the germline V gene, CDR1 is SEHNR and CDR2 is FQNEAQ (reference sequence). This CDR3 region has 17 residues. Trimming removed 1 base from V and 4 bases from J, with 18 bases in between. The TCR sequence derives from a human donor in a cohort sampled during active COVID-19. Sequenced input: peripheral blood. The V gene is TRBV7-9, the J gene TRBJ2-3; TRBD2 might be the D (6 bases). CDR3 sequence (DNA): TGTGCCAGCAGCTTAGATATTAGCGGAGAGGGGCCAGATACGCAGTATTTT. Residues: CASSLDISGEGPDTQYF.